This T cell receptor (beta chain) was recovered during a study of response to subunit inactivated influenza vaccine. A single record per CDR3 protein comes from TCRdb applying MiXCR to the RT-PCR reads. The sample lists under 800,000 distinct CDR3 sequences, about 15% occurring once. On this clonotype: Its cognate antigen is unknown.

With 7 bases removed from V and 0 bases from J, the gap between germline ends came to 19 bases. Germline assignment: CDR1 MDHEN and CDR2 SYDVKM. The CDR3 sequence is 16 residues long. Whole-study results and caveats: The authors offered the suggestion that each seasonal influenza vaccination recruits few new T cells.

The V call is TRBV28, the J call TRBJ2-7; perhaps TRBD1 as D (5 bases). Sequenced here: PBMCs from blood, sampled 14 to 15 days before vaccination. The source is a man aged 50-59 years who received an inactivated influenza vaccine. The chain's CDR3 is CASTIYRGLSSYEQYF. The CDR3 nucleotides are TGTGCCAGCACCATTTATAGGGGCCTAAGCTCCTACGAGCAGTACTTC.